This paragraph covers one T cell receptor beta chain sequence. Per the germline V gene, CDR1 is SGDLS and CDR2 is YYNGEE. The CDR3 loop spans 16 amino acids. V dropped 3 bases and J dropped 7 bases, with 23 bases sitting between them. The record originates from a study of CD8 T cells in ankylosing spondylitis. TCRdb fed the 5' RACE reads into MiXCR, producing one record per CDR3 protein. Of under 200,000 distinct CDR3 sequences in the sample, 13% are singletons; the top ten hold approximately 10%. V usage is TRBV9 and J usage is TRBJ2-7; D gene uncertain. This TCR was recovered from a female donor with ankylosing spondylitis or in good health (not recorded which). The material sequenced was blood, either unsorted or a sorted T cell fraction (not recorded which). CDR3 sequence (DNA): TGTGCCAGCAGCGATCTCAGCCACCCTACCCTGGGGGAGCAGTACTTC. As protein: CASSDLSHPTLGEQYF.